The 2 T cell receptor beta chains below come from one sample, sequenced in a study of Ad26.COV2.S vaccination and SARS-CoV-2 variants. This table comes from immunoSEQ multiplex PCR, and its TCRdb copy is limited to in-frame clones, with some not included. The sample has about 180,000 clones; approximately 90% are singletons. Here the sequenced sample was peripheral blood, taken after recovery from COVID-19. The origin of the receptors is a human donor who had recovered from COVID-19.

V usage is TRBV9 and J usage is TRBJ2-3; 11 bases are shared with TRBD1. This CDR3 spans 15 amino acids. Germline CDR1 SGDLS, CDR2 YYNGEE. V was pared by 3 bases and J by 4 bases, with 4 bases of the junction left unmatched. The CDR3, as DNA: TGTGCCAGCAGCGGCCCGGGACAGGGGGCAGATACGCAGTATTTT. This translates into CASSGPGQGADTQYF.

The V call is TRBV30, the J call TRBJ1-2; 8 nucleotides agree with TRBD1. The germline V gene has CDR1 GTSNPN and CDR2 SVGIG (reference sequence). V lost 2 bases to trimming and J lost 8 bases; unmatched junction nucleotides: 1. The CDR3 has 11 amino acids. Here the CDR3 reads CAWSSGGGYTF. CDR3 DNA sequence: TGTGCCTGGAGTTCAGGGGGCGGCTACACCTTC. Combining the CDR3 with reference TRBV30 and TRBJ1-2 gives the whole variable domain SQTIHQWPATLVQPVGSPLSLECTVEGTSNPNLYWYRQAAGRGLQLLFYSVGIGQISSEVPQNLSASRPQDRQFILSSKKLLLSDSGFYLCAWSSGGGYTFGSGTRLTVV.